These 12 T cell receptor beta chains were all obtained from the same sample, sequenced in a study of cytomegalovirus exposure and HLA in healthy donors. Both 60 Vbeta primers and 13 Jbeta primers went into the PCR. Sequencing used immunoSEQ multiplex PCR; TCRdb keeps in-frame clones, though not all of them. The table lists 90,000 or so clones, approximately 71% of them singletons, with more than 15% in the top ten. Sequences were obtained from PBMCs. The receptors shown here come from a woman aged 18-29 years in good health and CMV-seropositive.

This clone turned up a few times. The chain uses TRBV29-1 and TRBJ2-5, with TRBD2 as a possible D gene (6 bases). The germline V gene encodes CDR1 SQVTM and CDR2 ANQGSEA. With 7 bases removed from V and 5 bases from J, the gap between germline ends came to 14 bases. The CDR3 is 12 amino acids. The CDR3 loop is CSGSGRGETQYF. The CDR3 DNA is TGCAGCGGGTCGGGGCGGGGTGAGACCCAGTACTTC. Together with reference TRBV29-1 and TRBJ2-5, the CDR3 gives the full variable domain: SAVISQKPSRDICQRGTSLTIQCQVDSQVTMMFWYRQQPGQSLTLIATANQGSEATYESGFVIDKFPISRPNLTFSTLTVSNMSPEDSSIYLCSGSGRGETQYFGPGTRLLVL.

The chain links TRBV5-6 to TRBJ1-3; D ambiguous. CDR1 is SGHDT and CDR2 is YYEEEE in the germline V gene. V was shortened by 1 base and J by 3 bases, with 11 bases between the two germline ends. The CDR3 runs to 15 residues. DNA of the CDR3: TGTGCCAGCAGCTTGAGCGCAGTGTTTGGAAACACCATATATTTT. It codes for CASSLSAVFGNTIYF.

The rearrangement uses TRBV9 and TRBJ1-6; 8 bases line up with TRBD1. J lost 9 bases, V lost 0 bases, and 5 bases had no gene match. The CDR3 totals 15 residues. Germline CDR1 SGDLS, CDR2 YYNGEE. CDR3 DNA: TGTGCCAGCAGCGTAGCTTCAGGGGGCCCTTCACCCCTCCACTTT. It translates to CASSVASGGPSPLHF.

The J gene is TRBJ2-7, the V gene TRBV6-5; TRBD1 agrees at 10 bases. CDR1 is MNHEY, CDR2 SVGAGI, per germline. The V gene end was trimmed by 5 bases and the J gene end by 4 bases; junction bases not matched to a gene: 8. This CDR3 is built from 15 residues. The CDR3 protein is CASSMTGTGVYEQYF. In DNA form, the CDR3 reads TGTGCCAGCAGTATGACCGGGACAGGGGTGTACGAGCAGTACTTC.

This clone came up once. This chain joins TRBV7-3 and TRBJ2-2; 7 nucleotides match TRBD1. Germline V gene lookup returns CDR1 SGHTA and CDR2 FQGTGA. Unmatched junction bases numbered 0, after V lost 2 bases and J lost 6 bases. This CDR3 contains 13 residues. The DNA of the CDR3 is TGTGCCAGCAGCTTAGGGACAGCCGGGGAGCTGTTTTTT. Amino acid sequence: CASSLGTAGELFF.

The CDR3 nucleotides are TGTGCCAGCAGTGAAGAACTCTACAATGAGCAGTTCTTC. This codes for CASSEELYNEQFF. The chain joins TRBV7-8 to TRBJ2-1; D unresolved. The CDR3 has 13 amino acids. The V end lost 6 bases, the J end lost 3 bases, and 9 bases lay between the germline ends. The germline gives CDR1 SGHVS, CDR2 FQNEAQ.

CDR3 DNA sequence: TGTGCCAGCAGCCAATCTAGCGGGGGGGCCCGTGGGGCCAACGTCCTGACTTTC. Protein: CASSQSSGGARGANVLTF. This sequence joins TRBV4-2 and TRBJ2-6, with 12 bases aligning to TRBD2. With 2 bases clipped from V and 3 bases from J, the junction kept 5 bases outside the gene matches. Germline V gene lookup returns CDR1 LGHNA and CDR2 YNFKEQ. The CDR3 contains 18 residues.

The chain combines TRBV27 with TRBJ2-5; TRBD2 agrees at 7 bases. Losses at the gene ends were 5 bases for V and 5 bases for J; bases not matched to a gene: 8. The CDR3 spans 14 residues. Germline CDR1 MNHEY, CDR2 SMNVEV (reference sequence). CDR3 in DNA: TGTGCCAGCAGTCGCGGGGGTTGGGGGGAGACCCAGTACTTC. Translation gives CASSRGGWGETQYF.

The chain carries TRBV5-1 and TRBJ2-7, with D possibly being TRBD2 (6 bases). Germline-derived CDR1 and CDR2 are SGHRS and YFSETQ. With 0 bases removed from V and 5 bases from J, the gap between germline ends came to 18 bases. The CDR3 length is 16 residues. The CDR3 DNA follows: TGCGCCAGCAGCTTGGAGGGGACTTTTTTAGGTGACGAGCAGTACTTC. Encoded protein: CASSLEGTFLGDEQYF.

This clone was counted only a few times. The V gene is TRBV6-7, the J gene TRBJ2-6; D might be TRBD2 (6 bases). TRBV6-7 is noted as an ORF with a role that remains uncertain. V lost 5 bases, J lost 2 bases, and 28 bases lay in between. The length of the CDR3 is 21 residues. As DNA, the CDR3 is TGTGCCAGCAGTCAACTTAAAAGTGACGAGGGAGGAAGGCCTGGGGCCAACGTCCTGACTTTC. Residues: CASSQLKSDEGGRPGANVLTF.

V gene TRBV7-2 combines with J gene TRBJ2-1, with TRBD2 matching 13 bases. The trim removed 5 bases at V and 14 bases at J, leaving 15 bases unmatched. This CDR3 is built from 16 residues. Germline CDR1 is SGHTA and CDR2 is FQGNSA. The DNA of the CDR3 is TGTGCCAGCAGCACCGGGGGGAGGACTAGCGGGAGTGCCAAGTTCTTC. It is translated as CASSTGGRTSGSAKFF.

There are a few counts of this clone. The J gene is TRBJ2-3, the V gene TRBV29-1; TRBD2 matches 14 bases. With V trimmed by 1 base and J by 5 bases, 2 bases remained unmatched. Germline values: CDR1 SQVTM, CDR2 ANQGSEA. This CDR3 has 15 amino acids. This CDR3 is CSVEGLAGGIDTQYF. CDR3 DNA sequence: TGCAGCGTTGAAGGACTAGCGGGAGGGATAGATACGCAGTATTTT.